Here is one T cell receptor (beta chain) with its context. This entry comes from a study of blood T cell repertoires in COVID-19. In the study's own analysis: Reference gene primer amplification gave nucleated cell count estimates. Some clones are missing from TCRdb's copy, which holds only in-frame ones; the method was immunoSEQ multiplex PCR. That table furnishes V, J and clone size, whereas the DNA furnished D and trimming. This table has some 300,000 clones, just under 90% appearing once. Trimming removed 1 base from V and 3 bases from J, with 12 bases in between. The CDR3 runs 15 residues. Germline V gene data show CDR1 as SNHLY and CDR2 as FYNNEI.

The rearrangement links TRBV2 to TRBJ1-1; D uncertain. The receptor was derived from a woman younger than 45 with COVID-19, enrolled during active disease. The sample comprised peripheral blood. This chain's CDR3 is CASSEEMAVDTEAFF. Written as DNA, the CDR3 is TGTGCCAGCAGTGAAGAGATGGCGGTGGACACTGAAGCTTTCTTT. Filled out from reference TRBV2 and TRBJ1-1, the complete variable domain reads EPEVTQTPSHQVTQMGQEVILRCVPISNHLYFYWYRQILGQKVEFLVSFYNNEISEKSEIFDDQFSVERPDGSNFTLKIRSTKLEDSAMYFCASSEEMAVDTEAFFGQGTRLTVV.